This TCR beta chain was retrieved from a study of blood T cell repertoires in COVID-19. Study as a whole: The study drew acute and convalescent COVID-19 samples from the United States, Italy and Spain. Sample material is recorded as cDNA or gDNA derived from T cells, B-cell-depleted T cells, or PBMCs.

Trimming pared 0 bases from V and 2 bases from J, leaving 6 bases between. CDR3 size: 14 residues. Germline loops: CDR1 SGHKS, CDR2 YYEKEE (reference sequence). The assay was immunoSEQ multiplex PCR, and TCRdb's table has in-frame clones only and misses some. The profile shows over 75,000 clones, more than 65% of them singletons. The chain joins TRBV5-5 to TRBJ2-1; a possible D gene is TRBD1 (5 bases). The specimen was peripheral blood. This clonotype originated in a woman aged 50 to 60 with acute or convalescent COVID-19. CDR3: CASSLGQTYNEQFF. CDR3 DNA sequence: TGTGCCAGCAGCTTGGGACAGACCTACAATGAGCAGTTCTTC.